The present T cell receptor beta chain was sequenced within a study of spatial heterogeneity in lung cancer (dated by TCRdb to between 2017 and 2020). General notes on the study: More beta-chain than alpha-chain transcripts were consistently detected, likely reflecting higher beta-chain transcript abundance. Both alpha and beta chains were TCR-sequenced in around 230 tumor regions, 64 matched nontumor lung samples and around 54 PBMC samples obtained at surgery. TCR transcript counts in tumor regions correlated strongly with a T cell transcriptional module score from matched bulk RNA-seq. In the raw uncorrected reads, each unique combination of TCR and UMI appeared more than ten times on average. In non-small cell lung cancer, the study quantitatively compared TCR alpha and beta repertoires across several tumor regions, matched nontumor lung, and blood. Nonsynonymous mutation counts, determined by whole-exome sequencing of tumor tissue, were related to TCR repertoire features. Summary of the overall study and its limitations: A correlation was observed between the number of expanded intratumoral alpha and beta TCRs and the tumor nonsynonymous mutation count. Additional single-cell paired TCR alpha and beta sequencing was considered necessary to confirm, at a functional level, the hypothesis that regional TCRs recognize regional mutations. TCR-seq was estimated to cover only approximately 7% of tumor T cells for alpha chains and around 13% for beta chains. The count of ubiquitous expanded TCRs correlated with the count of ubiquitous nonsynonymous mutations, and the count of regional expanded TCRs correlated with the count of regional nonsynonymous mutations.

The germline V gene encodes CDR1 MDHEN and CDR2 SYDVKM. V loses 5 bases, J loses 5 bases, and the germline ends lie 10 bases apart. The CDR3 goes from the cysteine to the phenylalanine over 12 residues. CDR3 DNA only is kept here, 36 bases in frame from base 1. Library construction relied on 5' RACE. Reads for this sample came from a NextSeq 500. To allow correction of PCR and sequencing errors, the TCR library protocol tagged every TCR cDNA molecule with a unique molecular identifier. The study's processing was this. Decombinator tools were used for TCR identification, UMI-based error correction and CDR3 extraction. Expanded TCRs were defined as those above a frequency of 2 per 1,000, corresponding to the top 1% of the tumor frequency distribution. Expanded tumor TCRs statistically deemed absent (corrected P<0.05) from at least one tumor region were classed as regional, and all other expanded tumor TCRs were classed as ubiquitous. Rényi diversity was computed with the R vegan package after subsampling each repertoire 100 times to 5,000 TCRs. CDR3 similarity networks were constructed using string-kernel similarity of amino acid triplets, with links drawn between CDR3s whose pairwise similarity was above 0.82. Through fastp at Q25 and MiXCR, TCRdb rebuilt clones from the public reads, retaining in-frame beta chains. Merged by CDR3 protein, the rows form single entries marked with the most common genes and DNA. These V and J calls originate from TCRdb's pipeline instead of the authors' own analysis. The sample table holds under 20,000 distinct CDR3 sequences, of which around 5.5% were seen once. The ten largest clones represent approximately 10% of the sample.

This clonotype is described as medium-sized (0.01 to 0.1%). Its antigen is still unknown. Base qualities were left out, and no much larger clone turns up one base away. This beta chain is an off-target read within a library intended for alpha chains, so its frequency means little. Taken with the paper, the label for time point translates to: sample taken at primary tumor resection. Donors were around 69 patients with early-stage, untreated non-small cell lung cancer from the lung TRACERx cohort. Whole RNA extracted from tumor and nontumor lung tissue, or from cryopreserved PBMC samples, was used for TCR sequencing without cell sorting. Patients were selected for TCR sequencing only if sufficient RNA was available from at least two tumor regions. A lung pathologist reviewed the tumor and adjacent nontumor lung specimens before the specimens were selected.

The receptor chain draws on TRBV28 and TRBJ2-7; the D gene cannot be resolved reliably. The clonotype comes from a female donor with early-stage non-small cell lung cancer. The starting material was lung tumor tissue, obtained at surgery. CDR3 sequence: CASSTPDNEQYF. The base sequence is TGTGCCAGCAGTACACCCGACAACGAGCAGTACTTC.